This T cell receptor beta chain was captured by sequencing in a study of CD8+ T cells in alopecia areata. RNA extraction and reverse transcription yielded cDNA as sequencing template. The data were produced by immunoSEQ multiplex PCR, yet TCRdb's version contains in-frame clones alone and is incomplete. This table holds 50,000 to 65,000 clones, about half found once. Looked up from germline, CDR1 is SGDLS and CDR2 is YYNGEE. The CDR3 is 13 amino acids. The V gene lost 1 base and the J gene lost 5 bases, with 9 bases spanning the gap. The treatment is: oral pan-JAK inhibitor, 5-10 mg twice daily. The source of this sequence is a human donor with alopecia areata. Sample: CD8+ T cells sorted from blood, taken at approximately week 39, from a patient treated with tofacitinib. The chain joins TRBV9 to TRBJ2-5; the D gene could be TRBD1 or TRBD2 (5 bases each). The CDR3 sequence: CASSVWGYETQYF. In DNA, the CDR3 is TGTGCCAGCAGCGTATGGGGGTACGAGACCCAGTACTTC.